This entry lists 12 T cell receptor beta chains sequenced from one sample in a study of B cell selection in AIRE deficiency. The table came from immunoSEQ multiplex PCR; TCRdb's copy has only in-frame clones and leaves some out. There are roughly 25,000 clones in the sample; approximately 96% occur only once, and 0.2% to 0.25% lies in the top ten. Conventional CD4 T cells were sorted as CD4+CD127+ cells. What was sequenced was CD4+CD127+ conventional T cells sorted from PBMCs. The source is a human donor in good health.

The chain carries TRBV5-6 and TRBJ2-7, with TRBD2 matching 12 bases. J was trimmed by 4 bases and V by 4 bases; bases with no gene match: 6. Germline V gene lookup returns CDR1 SGHDT and CDR2 YYEEEE. CDR3 length: 15 residues. The CDR3 nucleotides are TGTGCCAGCAGCATGACTAGCGGGAGATGGTACGAGCAGTACTTC. It encodes CASSMTSGRWYEQYF.

This chain joins TRBV7-3 and TRBJ1-2; 12 bases match TRBD1. The CDR3 has 16 amino acids. The junction had 12 bases not matched to a gene; V was cut back by 5 bases and J by 8 bases. Germline assignment: CDR1 SGHTA and CDR2 FQGTGA. DNA for the CDR3: TGTGCCAGCAGCACAACTCCGGGACAGGGGGCTGTAGGCTACACCTTC. Translated, it gives CASSTTPGQGAVGYTF.

Comment on this clone: The sample carries other DNA sequences with the same CDR3. The chain employs TRBV2 and TRBJ2-7; D gene ambiguous. This CDR3 region has 12 residues. V was trimmed by 6 bases and J by 2 bases, leaving 8 bases between them. Per germline, CDR1 SNHLY and CDR2 FYNNEI. The CDR3 spells CASSAGPYEQYF. The CDR3 DNA sequence: TGTGCCAGCAGCGCTGGACCCTACGAGCAGTACTTC.

The chain combines TRBV10-2 with TRBJ2-1, with unresolved D. V lost 6 bases and J lost 10, with 13 bases in between. There are 12 residues in the CDR3. Germline V lookup: CDR1 WSHSY, CDR2 SAAADI. The CDR3 sequence is CASSPEVPEQFF. In DNA form, the CDR3 reads TGCGCCAGCAGCCCCGAAGTCCCGGAGCAGTTCTTC.

The J gene is TRBJ2-7, the V gene TRBV7-3, with D perhaps TRBD1 (6 bases). The CDR3 sequence is 17 residues long. With 5 bases removed from V and 0 bases from J, the gap between germline ends came to 20 bases. Germline V lookup: CDR1 SGHTA, CDR2 FQGTGA. The CDR3 loop reads CASSIRDKDSYSYEQYF. CDR3 nucleotides: TGTGCCAGCAGCATCCGGGACAAAGACTCTTACTCCTACGAGCAGTACTTC. Supplemented by reference TRBV7-3 and TRBJ2-7, the full variable domain reads GAGVSQTPSNKVTEKGKYVELRCDPISGHTALYWYRQSLGQGPEFLIYFQGTGAADDSGLPNDRFFAVRPEGSVSTLKIQRTERGDSAVYLCASSIRDKDSYSYEQYFGPGTRLTVT.

This chain joins TRBV7-6 and TRBJ2-1, with D perhaps matching TRBD1 or TRBD2 (5 bases each). This CDR3 has 16 residues. Germline V gene data show CDR1 as SGHVS and CDR2 as FNYEAQ. The V end lost 2 bases, the J end lost 2 bases, and 13 bases lay between the germline ends. Written as DNA, the CDR3 is TGTGCCAGCAGCTTATTTGTGAGGGGAACCTACAATGAGCAGTTCTTC. It specifies CASSLFVRGTYNEQFF.

The count of this clone is one. The chain joins TRBV4-2 to TRBJ2-1; 13 bases agree with TRBD2. J was trimmed by 7 bases and V by 6 bases; bases with no gene match: 6. Germline lookup yields CDR1 LGHNA and CDR2 YNFKEQ. This CDR3 has 15 amino acids. The CDR3 loop reads CASSLGLAGVNEQFF. The CDR3 nucleotides are TGTGCCAGCAGTCTCGGACTAGCGGGAGTGAATGAGCAGTTCTTC.

The V call is TRBV20-1, the J call TRBJ1-1; D is ambiguous. V was pared by 6 bases and J by 1 base, with 6 bases between. CDR1 and CDR2 (germline): DFQATT, SNEGSKA (reference sequence). This CDR3 has 11 residues. Here the CDR3 reads CSAAENTEAFF. DNA for the CDR3: TGCAGTGCGGCGGAGAACACTGAAGCTTTCTTT.

V usage is TRBV7-2 and J usage is TRBJ1-5; 10 nucleotides agree with TRBD1. The germline CDR1 and CDR2 sequences are SGHTA and FQGNSA. Trimming cost V 5 bases and J 5 bases; bases outside gene matches: 3. This CDR3 has 14 residues. Written as DNA, the CDR3 is TGTGCCAGCAGCCAGACAGGGGGCGATCAGCCCCAGCATTTT. Residues: CASSQTGGDQPQHF.

The CDR3 loop is CASSLTGRSEKLFF. The DNA of the CDR3 is TGTGCCAGCAGCCTAACAGGGAGGTCTGAAAAACTGTTTTTT. This chain links TRBV6-6 with TRBJ1-4; possibly TRBD1 for D (6 bases). The CDR3 runs 14 residues. V was cut by 6 bases and J by 7 bases, with 15 bases left in between. Germline V gives CDR1 MNHNY, CDR2 SVGAGI (reference sequence).

The chain employs TRBV5-1 and TRBJ1-2, with 9 bases identical to TRBD1. The J segment lost 4 bases and the V segment lost 3 bases, leaving 4 bases of the junction unmatched. Germline V gene data show CDR1 as SGHRS and CDR2 as YFSETQ. This CDR3 region has 14 residues. CDR3 sequence: CASSSTGGTYGYTF. The CDR3 coding sequence is TGCGCCAGCAGCTCTACAGGGGGCACCTATGGCTACACCTTC.

The CDR3 DNA follows: TGTGCCATCAGTGAGGTAGCCACTGAAGCTTTCTTT. Translation gives CAISEVATEAFF. This chain joins TRBV10-3 and TRBJ1-1; D ambiguous. V shed 2 bases and J shed 4 bases, with 5 bases lying between them. CDR3 length equals 12 residues. Germline V CDR1 and CDR2: ENHRY, SYGVKD.